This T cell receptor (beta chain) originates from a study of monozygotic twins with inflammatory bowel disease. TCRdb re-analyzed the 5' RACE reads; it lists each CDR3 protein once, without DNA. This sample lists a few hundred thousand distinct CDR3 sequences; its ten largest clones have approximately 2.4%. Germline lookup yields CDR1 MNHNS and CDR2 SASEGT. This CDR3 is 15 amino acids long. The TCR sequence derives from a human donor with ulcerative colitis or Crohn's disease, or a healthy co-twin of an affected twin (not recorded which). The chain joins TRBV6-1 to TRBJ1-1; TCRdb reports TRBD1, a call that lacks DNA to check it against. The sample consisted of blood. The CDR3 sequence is CASRPTGLKNTEAFF.